The 6 T cell receptor beta chains below all came from one sample that was sequenced in a study of blood T cell repertoires in COVID-19 (dated by TCRdb to 2018 to 2020). Library preparation employed the immunoSEQ multiplex PCR assay. Imported from immuneACCESS, the table was reduced by TCRdb to in-frame sequences with V and J called. These copies leave out some clones; in studies compared against another copy, an unresolved V gene accounts for under half, and the cause of the remainder is not known. In this sample the table shows about 100,000 clones, just under 85% of which occur a single time. The ten largest clones capture 10% to 15% of the sample. Sequences were obtained from peripheral blood. The source of these receptors is a man between 50 and 59 years old with active or convalescent COVID-19.

The V and J genes are TRBV6-1 and TRBJ2-7; weak D call: TRBD2 (6 bases). Germline V lookup: CDR1 MNHNS, CDR2 SASEGT. The CDR3 has 13 residues. The ends were cut back, 6 bases at V and 2 bases at J, with 11 bases in the middle. The CDR3 bases are TGTGCCAGCAGGAATAGCGGCGCCTACGAGCAGTACTTC. Translated: CASRNSGAYEQYF.

The V and J genes are TRBV11-2 and TRBJ2-7; TRBD1 matches 10 bases. V lost 2 bases to trimming and J lost 6 bases; unmatched junction nucleotides: 4. This CDR3 spans 14 amino acids. Germline loops: CDR1 SGHAT, CDR2 FQNNGV. CDR3 coding DNA: TGTGCCAGCAGCTTACGACAGGGGGCAGGCGAGCAGTACTTC. It yields the protein CASSLRQGAGEQYF.

This sequence joins TRBV7-3 and TRBJ2-2; TRBD1 might be the D (6 bases). Germline CDR1 SGHTA, CDR2 FQGTGA. The ends were cut back, 4 bases at V and 5 bases at J, with 14 bases in the middle. This CDR3 is built from 15 residues. The CDR3 DNA is TGTGCCAGCAGCTCCAGCAGGGGAAGGACCGGGGAGCTGTTTTTT. This codes for CASSSSRGRTGELFF.

This chain uses TRBV2 with TRBJ2-1; TRBD2 agrees at 8 bases. The CDR3 has 15 residues. Germline V gene sequence: CDR1 SNHLY, CDR2 FYNNEI. V lost 1 base and J lost 4; bases outside the gene matches: 3. The CDR3 nucleotides read TGTGCCAGCAGTGAAGGGGTAGCGGGATACAATGAGCAGTTCTTC. Translation gives CASSEGVAGYNEQFF. The variable domain in full, with the rest retrieved from reference TRBV2 and TRBJ2-1, is EPEVTQTPSHQVTQMGQEVILRCVPISNHLYFYWYRQILGQKVEFLVSFYNNEISEKSEIFDDQFSVERPDGSNFTLKIRSTKLEDSAMYFCASSEGVAGYNEQFFGPGTRLTVL.

The chain recombines TRBV5-1 with TRBJ2-1; the match to TRBD2 covers 11 bases. Germline lookup yields CDR1 SGHRS and CDR2 YFSETQ. The CDR3 sequence is 15 residues long. V shed 1 base, J shed 7 bases, and the junction held 4 bases outside the gene matches. The CDR3 is CASSLTGTSGNEQFF. The CDR3 coding sequence is TGCGCCAGCAGCTTGACCGGGACTAGCGGTAATGAGCAGTTCTTC. Looking up the rest from reference TRBV5-1 and TRBJ2-1 gives the full variable domain: KAGVTQTPRYLIKTRGQQVTLSCSPISGHRSVSWYQQTPGQGLQFLFEYFSETQRNKGNFPGRFSGRQFSNSRSEMNVSTLELGDSALYLCASSLTGTSGNEQFFGPGTRLTVL.

The chain recombines TRBV30 with TRBJ1-2; D remains ambiguous. Germline V gene lookup returns CDR1 GTSNPN and CDR2 SVGIG (reference sequence). With 0 bases removed from V and 5 bases from J, the gap between germline ends came to 10 bases. The CDR3 spans 13 residues. Here the CDR3 reads CAWSVRVDYGYTF. The CDR3 DNA reads as TGTGCCTGGAGTGTACGGGTTGATTATGGCTACACCTTC.